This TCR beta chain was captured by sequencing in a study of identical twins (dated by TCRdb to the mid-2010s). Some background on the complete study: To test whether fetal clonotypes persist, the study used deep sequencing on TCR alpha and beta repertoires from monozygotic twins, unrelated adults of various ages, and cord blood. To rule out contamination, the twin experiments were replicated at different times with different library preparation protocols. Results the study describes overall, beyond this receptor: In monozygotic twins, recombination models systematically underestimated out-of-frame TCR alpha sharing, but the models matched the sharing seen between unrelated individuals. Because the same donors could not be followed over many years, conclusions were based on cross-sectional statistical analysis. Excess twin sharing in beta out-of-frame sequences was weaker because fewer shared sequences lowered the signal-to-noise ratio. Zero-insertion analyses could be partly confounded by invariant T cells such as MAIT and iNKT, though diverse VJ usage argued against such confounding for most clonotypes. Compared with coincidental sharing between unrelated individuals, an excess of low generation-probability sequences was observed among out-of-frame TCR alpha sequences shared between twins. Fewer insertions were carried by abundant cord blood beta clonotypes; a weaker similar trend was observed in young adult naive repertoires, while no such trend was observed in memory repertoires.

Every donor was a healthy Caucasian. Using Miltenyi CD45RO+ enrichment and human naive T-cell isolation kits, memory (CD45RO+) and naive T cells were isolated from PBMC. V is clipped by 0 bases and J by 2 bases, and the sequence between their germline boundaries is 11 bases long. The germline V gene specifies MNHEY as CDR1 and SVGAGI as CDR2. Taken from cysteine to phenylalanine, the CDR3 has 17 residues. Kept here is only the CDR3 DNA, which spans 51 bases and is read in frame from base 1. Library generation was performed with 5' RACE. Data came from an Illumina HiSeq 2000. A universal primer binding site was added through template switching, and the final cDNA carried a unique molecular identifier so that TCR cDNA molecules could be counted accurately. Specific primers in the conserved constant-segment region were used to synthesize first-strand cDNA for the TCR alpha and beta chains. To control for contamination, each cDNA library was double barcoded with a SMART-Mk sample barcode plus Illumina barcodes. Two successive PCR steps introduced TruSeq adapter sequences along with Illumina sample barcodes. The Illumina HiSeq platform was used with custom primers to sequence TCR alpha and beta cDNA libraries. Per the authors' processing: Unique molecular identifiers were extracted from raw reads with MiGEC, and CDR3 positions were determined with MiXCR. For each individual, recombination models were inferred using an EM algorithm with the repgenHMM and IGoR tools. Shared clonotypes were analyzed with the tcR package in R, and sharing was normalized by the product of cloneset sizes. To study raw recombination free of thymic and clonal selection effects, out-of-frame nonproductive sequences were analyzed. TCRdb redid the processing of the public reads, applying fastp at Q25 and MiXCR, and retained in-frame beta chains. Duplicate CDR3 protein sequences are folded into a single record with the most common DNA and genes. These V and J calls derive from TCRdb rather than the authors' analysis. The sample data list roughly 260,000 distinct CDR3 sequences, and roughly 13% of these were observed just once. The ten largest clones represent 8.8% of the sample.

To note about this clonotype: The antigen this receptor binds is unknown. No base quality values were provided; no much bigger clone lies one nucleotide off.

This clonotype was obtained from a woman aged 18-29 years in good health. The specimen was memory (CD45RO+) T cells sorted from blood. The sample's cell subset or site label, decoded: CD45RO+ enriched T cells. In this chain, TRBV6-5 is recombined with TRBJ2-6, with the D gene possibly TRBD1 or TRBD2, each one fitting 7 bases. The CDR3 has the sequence CASSYSGGGTGANVLTF. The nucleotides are TGTGCCAGCAGTTACTCGGGAGGGGGCACTGGGGCCAACGTCCTGACTTTC.